The 25 T cell receptor beta chains presented below share a single source sample, sequenced in a study of beta chain features in type 1 diabetes. All of the isolated RNA was reverse transcribed, so expressed TCRB transcripts were sequenced. Assay: immunoSEQ multiplex PCR; the TCRdb copy retains only in-frame clones and omits some. This table holds roughly 500,000 clones, about 32% found once. The specimen was naive CD4+ T cells from blood. These receptors were obtained from a man younger than 35 in good health.

The V gene is TRBV15, the J gene TRBJ2-2; D gene ambiguous. The CDR3 contains 15 residues. Trimming shortened V by 1 base and J by 1 base, and 7 bases separated the two germline ends. Germline V gene data show CDR1 as LNHNV and CDR2 as YYDKDF (reference sequence). Here the CDR3 reads CATSRGQVNTGELFF. In DNA, the CDR3 is TGTGCCACCAGCAGAGGCCAGGTGAACACCGGGGAGCTGTTTTTT.

As concerns this clone: The same CDR3 also results from other DNA sequences found in this sample. The chain combines TRBV30 with TRBJ1-1; D gene unclear. V was cut by 0 bases and J by 1 base, with 6 bases left in between. Germline CDR1 is GTSNPN and CDR2 is SVGIG (reference sequence). The CDR3 has 13 residues. CDR3 in DNA: TGTGCCTGGAGTGTAGAAGAGAACACTGAAGCTTTCTTT. Amino acid sequence: CAWSVEENTEAFF.

This clone has only a few counts. This chain joins TRBV28 and TRBJ2-1, with D hard to call. CDR3 length: 12 amino acids. V dropped 5 bases and J dropped 7 bases, with 9 bases sitting between them. Germline-derived CDR1 and CDR2 are MDHEN and SYDVKM. The CDR3 reads CASSRTLNEQFF. In nucleotides, the CDR3 is TGTGCCAGCAGTCGGACCTTGAATGAGCAGTTCTTC.

This clone has only a few counts. V gene TRBV7-2 combines with J gene TRBJ2-3, with TRBD1 matching over 10 bases. V lost 4 bases and J lost 5; bases outside the gene matches: 6. CDR3 size: 15 residues. Germline loops: CDR1 SGHTA, CDR2 FQGNSA. The CDR3 reads CASSYAGQGGDTQYF. CDR3 nucleotide sequence: TGTGCCAGCAGCTACGCAGGACAGGGGGGAGATACGCAGTATTTT.

A remark on this clone: Other nucleotide sequences from this sample produce the same CDR3. The V gene is TRBV5-1, the J gene TRBJ2-1, with D perhaps TRBD1 or TRBD2 (5 bases each). Germline V gene data show CDR1 as SGHRS and CDR2 as YFSETQ. Trimming took 2 bases from V and 0 from J, leaving 6 bases between them. The CDR3 covers 14 residues. Written as DNA, the CDR3 is TGCGCCAGCAGCTTTGGGGGCTCCTACAATGAGCAGTTCTTC. It encodes CASSFGGSYNEQFF.

This chain connects TRBV9 to TRBJ2-4; 7 bases align to TRBD1. The trim removed 3 bases at V and 6 bases at J, leaving 12 bases unmatched. This CDR3 has 16 amino acids. Germline V gene sequence: CDR1 SGDLS, CDR2 YYNGEE. The CDR3 loop is CASSAIGQVVGNIQYF. CDR3 coding DNA: TGTGCCAGCAGCGCCATCGGACAGGTAGTGGGAAACATTCAGTACTTC. Full variable domain (rest looked up from reference TRBV9 and TRBJ2-4): DSGVTQTPKHLITATGQRVTLRCSPRSGDLSVYWYQQSLDQGLQFLIQYYNGEERAKGNILERFSAQQFPDLHSELNLSSLELGDSALYFCASSAIGQVVGNIQYFGAGTRLSVL.

The CDR3 spells CASSAGHYGYTF. The CDR3, as DNA: TGTGCCAGCAGTGCGGGACACTATGGCTACACCTTC. V gene TRBV6-1 combines with J gene TRBJ1-2, with D possibly matching TRBD1 (5 bases). Germline assignment: CDR1 MNHNS and CDR2 SASEGT. V was clipped by 4 bases and J by 3 bases, with 6 bases between them. The CDR3 length is 12 residues.

CDR3 in DNA: TGTGCCTGGAGTGTACGACTGAAAGAGGGAATGCAGTTCTTC. Its translation is CAWSVRLKEGMQFF. The chain couples TRBV30 to TRBJ2-1; D possibly corresponds to TRBD2 (5 bases). CDR1 is GTSNPN, CDR2 SVGIG, per germline (reference sequence). CDR3 length equals 14 residues. V lost 0 bases and J 12 bases, leaving 18 bases between the germline ends.

This chain uses TRBV9 with TRBJ1-1; D unresolved. The V end lost 4 bases, the J end lost 1 base, and 11 bases lay between the germline ends. CDR3 length: 14 amino acids. CDR1 SGDLS and CDR2 YYNGEE come from the germline V gene. The CDR3 DNA follows: TGTGCCAGCAGCCAACAACCACAGAACACTGAAGCTTTCTTT. Translated, it gives CASSQQPQNTEAFF.

The chain employs TRBV28 and TRBJ2-7, with a possible D match to TRBD1 (5 bases). V lost 5 bases, J lost 0 bases, and 20 bases lay in between. The CDR3 runs to 17 residues. The germline CDR1 and CDR2 sequences are MDHEN and SYDVKM. CDR3 nucleotide sequence: TGTGCCAGCAGTATAACTCGCGTGTTAGGGGACTCCTACGAGCAGTACTTC. This sequence encodes CASSITRVLGDSYEQYF.

The chain combines TRBV7-9 with TRBJ2-5; D perhaps matches TRBD2 (5 bases). Germline V lookup: CDR1 SEHNR, CDR2 FQNEAQ (reference sequence). V lost 0 bases and J lost 2, with 13 bases in between. The CDR3 has 16 amino acids. CDR3 nucleotide sequence: TGTGCCAGCAGCTTAGCGGGCAGACTACTTCAAGAGACCCAGTACTTC. Translation: CASSLAGRLLQETQYF.

There are a few counts of this clone. J is TRBJ2-3 and V is TRBV29-1; possibly TRBD1 or TRBD2 for D (5 bases each). Germline-derived CDR1 and CDR2 are SQVTM and ANQGSEA. The CDR3 loop spans 15 amino acids. The V and J ends lost 6 bases and 0 bases respectively, with 16 bases between them. The CDR3, as DNA: TGCAGCGTCGCCGGGACCCAGGATAGCACAGATACGCAGTATTTT. Amino acid sequence: CSVAGTQDSTDTQYF.

This chain links TRBV9 with TRBJ1-1, with D unresolved. In germline, CDR1 is SGDLS, CDR2 YYNGEE. V was shortened by 2 bases and J by 0 bases, with 8 bases between the two germline ends. The CDR3 contains 14 residues. The CDR3 DNA is TGTGCCAGCAGCGTCGGTCCGATGAACACTGAAGCTTTCTTT. This sequence encodes CASSVGPMNTEAFF.

As for this clone: Within the sample, other DNA sequences also encode this same CDR3. CDR3 nucleotide sequence: TGTGCCAGCAGCTTAGTCGGGACTAGCGGTTACAATGAGCAGTTCTTC. Translation gives CASSLVGTSGYNEQFF. The V gene is TRBV7-2, the J gene TRBJ2-1; 11 nucleotides line up with TRBD2. The germline V gene encodes CDR1 SGHTA and CDR2 FQGNSA. This CDR3 is 16 amino acids long. The V gene end was trimmed by 1 base and the J gene end by 4 bases; junction bases not matched to a gene: 3.

In its sample, this clone was seen a few times. The CDR3 DNA is TGTGCCAGCTCAGATCTCTCTGGGGCCAACGTCCTGACTTTC. Its translation is CASSDLSGANVLTF. The chain uses TRBV18 and TRBJ2-6; D call uncertain. Germline V gene sequence: CDR1 KGHSH, CDR2 LQKENI. The germline V and J ends were trimmed by 5 bases and 0 bases, with 5 bases remaining between them. There are 14 residues in the CDR3.

The gene calls are TRBV7-6 and TRBJ2-3, with 12 bases that match TRBD2. Trimming removed 3 bases from V and 0 bases from J; junction bases left unmatched: 4. The CDR3 length is 17 residues. CDR1 is SGHVS and CDR2 is FNYEAQ in the germline V gene. This chain's CDR3 is CASSFRTSGTSTDTQYF. Here the CDR3 DNA reads TGTGCCAGCAGCTTCCGGACTAGCGGGACTAGCACAGATACGCAGTATTTT.

The genes are TRBV21-1 and TRBJ1-5. TRBV21-1 is a known pseudogene. The CDR3 loop spans 15 amino acids. CDR3 nucleotides: TGTGCCAGCAGCAGCGGGGGCACCAAGGGTCAGCCCCAGCATTTT. This encodes CASSSGGTKGQPQHF.

The V call is TRBV11-2, the J call TRBJ2-7; 10 bases map to TRBD1. Trimming at V came to 5 bases and at J to 5 bases, leaving 6 bases not matched to a gene. From germline, CDR1 is SGHAT and CDR2 FQNNGV. CDR3 length: 14 amino acids. As DNA, the CDR3 is TGTGCCAGCAGCGACAGGGGGCGCGAGGACGAGCAGTACTTC. Protein sequence: CASSDRGREDEQYF. Drawing the rest from reference TRBV11-2 and TRBJ2-7, the complete variable domain is EAGVAQSPRYKIIEKRQSVAFWCNPISGHATLYWYQQILGQGPKLLIQFQNNGVVDDSQLPKDRFSAERLKGVDSTLKIQPAKLEDSAVYLCASSDRGREDEQYFGPGTRLTVT.

In its sample, this clone was seen a few times. CDR3 protein: CASSLPGLALQDEQFF. CDR3 sequence (DNA): TGCGCCAGCAGCCTACCGGGACTAGCCCTCCAGGATGAGCAGTTCTTC. The chain recombines TRBV5-1 with TRBJ2-1, with TRBD2 matching 9 bases. This CDR3 has 16 residues. V lost 4 bases and J lost 8; bases outside the gene matches: 13. CDR1 SGHRS and CDR2 YFSETQ come from the germline V gene.

DNA of the CDR3: TGTGCCTGGGGACAGGGGGATGAGCAGTTCTTC. This codes for CAWGQGDEQFF. J is TRBJ2-1 and V is TRBV30; TRBD1 agrees at 10 bases. Looked up from germline, CDR1 is GTSNPN and CDR2 is SVGIG (reference sequence). CDR3 length equals 11 residues. V trimming: 5 bases; J trimming: 8 bases; junction bases outside the gene matches: 0.

This clone appeared a few times. The chain couples TRBV10-3 to TRBJ2-1; TRBD2 is a possible D gene (5 bases). Germline loops: CDR1 ENHRY, CDR2 SYGVKD. The CDR3 runs 14 residues. The germline V and J ends were trimmed by 4 bases and 6 bases, with 13 bases remaining between them. DNA of the CDR3: TGTGCCATCAGTGGGCGGGCTTCTTCCAATGAGCAGTTCTTC. Translating it yields CAISGRASSNEQFF.

The chain employs TRBV29-1 and TRBJ1-1; D is possibly TRBD1 (6 bases). The CDR3 spans 16 residues. The ends were cut back, 1 base at V and 4 bases at J, with 19 bases in the middle. Germline values: CDR1 SQVTM, CDR2 ANQGSEA. Here the CDR3 DNA reads TGCAGCGTTGAAGGACAGGACGAGCCCCGGGGCACTGAAGCTTTCTTT. It specifies CSVEGQDEPRGTEAFF.

This clone was seen only a few times. V and J are TRBV30 and TRBJ1-2, with D unclear. CDR1 and CDR2 (germline): GTSNPN, SVGIG (reference sequence). The V end was cut by 5 bases, the J end by 2 bases, with 6 bases between. This CDR3 is 11 amino acids long. For the CDR3, the DNA is TGTGCCTGGGACATCAACTATGGCTACACCTTC. Its translation is CAWDINYGYTF.

The chain uses TRBV4-1 and TRBJ2-7; D is perhaps TRBD2 (6 bases). The CDR3 has 15 residues. With 0 bases removed from V and 9 bases from J, the gap between germline ends came to 18 bases. Germline lookup yields CDR1 MGHRA and CDR2 YSYEKL. CDR3 amino acids: CASSQDRYGGERQYF. The CDR3 DNA sequence: TGCGCCAGCAGCCAAGATAGGTATGGAGGGGAGCGGCAGTACTTC.

This clone was counted between two and nine times. The chain couples TRBV29-1 to TRBJ1-1; TRBD1 might be the D (5 bases). The length of the CDR3 is 16 residues. V lost 3 bases, J lost 1 base, and 18 bases lay in between. The V gene's germline CDR1 is SQVTM and CDR2 ANQGSEA. CDR3 nucleotides: TGCAGCGTTGAGAAACTTGGGGCAGGCTGGAACACTGAAGCTTTCTTT. Translating it yields CSVEKLGAGWNTEAFF. The full variable domain, rest sourced from reference TRBV29-1 and TRBJ1-1, is SAVISQKPSRDICQRGTSLTIQCQVDSQVTMMFWYRQQPGQSLTLIATANQGSEATYESGFVIDKFPISRPNLTFSTLTVSNMSPEDSSIYLCSVEKLGAGWNTEAFFGQGTRLTVV.